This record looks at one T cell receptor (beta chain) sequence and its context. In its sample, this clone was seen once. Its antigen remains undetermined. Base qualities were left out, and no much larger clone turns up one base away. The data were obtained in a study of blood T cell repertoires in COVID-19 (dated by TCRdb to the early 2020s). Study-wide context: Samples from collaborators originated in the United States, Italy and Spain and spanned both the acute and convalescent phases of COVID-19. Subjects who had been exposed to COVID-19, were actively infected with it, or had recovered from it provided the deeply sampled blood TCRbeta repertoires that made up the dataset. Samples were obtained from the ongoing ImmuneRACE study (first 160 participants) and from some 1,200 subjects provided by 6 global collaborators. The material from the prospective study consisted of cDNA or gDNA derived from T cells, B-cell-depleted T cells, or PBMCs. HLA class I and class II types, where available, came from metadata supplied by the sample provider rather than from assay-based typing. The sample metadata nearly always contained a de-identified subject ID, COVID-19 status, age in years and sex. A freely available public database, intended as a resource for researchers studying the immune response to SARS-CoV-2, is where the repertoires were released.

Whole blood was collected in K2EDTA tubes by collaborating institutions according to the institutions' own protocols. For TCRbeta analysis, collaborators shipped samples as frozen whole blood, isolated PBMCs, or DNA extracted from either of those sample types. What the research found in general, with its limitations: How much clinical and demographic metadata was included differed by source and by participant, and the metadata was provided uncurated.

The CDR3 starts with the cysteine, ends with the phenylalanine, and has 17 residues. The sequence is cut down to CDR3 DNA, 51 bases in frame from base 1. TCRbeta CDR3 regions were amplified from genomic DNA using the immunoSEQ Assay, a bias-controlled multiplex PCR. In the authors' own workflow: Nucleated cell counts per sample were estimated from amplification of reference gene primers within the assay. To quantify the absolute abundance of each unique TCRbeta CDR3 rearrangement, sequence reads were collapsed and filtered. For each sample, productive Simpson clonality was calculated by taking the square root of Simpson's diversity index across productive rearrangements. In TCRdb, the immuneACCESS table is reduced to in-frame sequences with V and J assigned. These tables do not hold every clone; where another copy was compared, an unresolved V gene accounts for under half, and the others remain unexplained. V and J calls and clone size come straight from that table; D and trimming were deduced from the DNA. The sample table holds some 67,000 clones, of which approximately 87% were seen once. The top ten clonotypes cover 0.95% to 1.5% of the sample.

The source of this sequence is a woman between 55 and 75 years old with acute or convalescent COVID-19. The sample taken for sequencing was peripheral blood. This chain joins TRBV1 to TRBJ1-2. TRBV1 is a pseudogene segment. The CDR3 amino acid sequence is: CTSSHRPTREDKFGYTF. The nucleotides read TGCACCAGCAGCCACCGACCTACCAGGGAGGATAAATTTGGCTACACCTTC.